This is a list of T cell receptor beta chains from one sample in a study of T cells in Graves' hyperthyroidism and ophthalmopathy. TCRdb used MiXCR to reprocess the multiplex PCR reads, holding one entry per CDR3 protein. Found here are about 180,000 distinct CDR3 sequences, about a sixth of them singletons; the top ten hold 25% to 35%. Sequencing was done on a sample of blood. Receptors originate from a woman in her forties or fifties with Graves' hyperthyroidism. The CDR3 runs from the conserved cysteine through the conserved F or W. Each record gives: CDR3 protein, CDR3 DNA, clone size, D gene, J gene, V gene. A D gene is named only where the DNA matches it firmly. Part of the rows lack a size; the others show once, few, many or a class for expanded clones.

CDR3: CASSIQQIEAFF
DNA: TGTGCCAGCAGCATACAACAGATTGAAGCTTTCTTT
size: many
D: .
J: TRBJ1-1
V: TRBV11-2

CDR3: CATSREGTGRTEAFF
DNA: TGTGCCACCAGCAGAGAAGGGACAGGGAGGACTGAAGCTTTCTTT
size: .
D: TRBD1
J: TRBJ1-1
V: TRBV15

CDR3: CSALFRKNYGYTF
DNA: TGCAGTGCTCTTTTTCGGAAGAACTATGGCTACACCTTC
size: many
D: .
J: TRBJ1-2
V: TRBV20-1

CDR3: CASSRQGLNIQYF
DNA: TGTGCCAGCAGCCGACAGGGCTTGAACATTCAGTACTTC
size: many
D: TRBD1
J: TRBJ2-4
V: TRBV28

CDR3: CASSGQGQLTYGYTF
DNA: TGTGCCAGCAGTGGACAGGGGCAGTTAACCTATGGCTACACCTTC
size: many
D: TRBD1
J: TRBJ1-2
V: TRBV2

CDR3: CASSLSGSGANVLTF
DNA: TGCGCCAGCAGCTTGTCGGGGTCCGGGGCCAACGTCCTGACTTTC
size: few
D: .
J: TRBJ2-6
V: TRBV5-1

CDR3: CASSYGTSVETQYF
DNA: TGTGCCAGCAGTTACGGGACTAGCGTGGAGACCCAGTACTTC
size: many
D: TRBD2
J: TRBJ2-5
V: TRBV6-5

CDR3: CASSSAFPGTGDDTEAFF
DNA: TGTGCCAGCAGTTCCGCCTTCCCCGGGACAGGGGACGACACTGAAGCTTTCTTT
size: many
D: TRBD1
J: TRBJ1-1
V: TRBV12-3/TRBV12-4

CDR3: CASKGVRFPTGELFF
DNA: TGTGCCAGTAAGGGGGTGAGGTTCCCCACCGGGGAGCTGTTTTTT
size: once
D: .
J: TRBJ2-2
V: TRBV19

CDR3: CASKSGQGANEQYF
DNA: TGCGCCAGCAAGTCCGGACAGGGAGCCAACGAGCAGTACTTC
size: .
D: TRBD1
J: TRBJ2-7
V: TRBV5-1

CDR3: CASSPLRPGMNTEAFF
DNA: TGTGCCAGCTCACCGCTACGGCCAGGAATGAACACTGAAGCTTTCTTT
size: few
D: .
J: TRBJ1-1
V: TRBV18

CDR3: CASTRQGAFGELFF
DNA: TGTGCCAGCACCCGACAGGGGGCTTTCGGGGAGCTGTTTTTT
size: .
D: TRBD1
J: TRBJ2-2
V: TRBV5-6

CDR3: CASSLAGDTEAFF
DNA: TGTGCCAGCAGCTTAGCAGGGGACACTGAAGCTTTCTTT
size: many
D: .
J: TRBJ1-1
V: TRBV11-2

CDR3: CASSLDLGGNQPQHF
DNA: TGTGCCAGCAGCTTGGACCTAGGGGGCAATCAGCCCCAGCATTTT
size: many
D: .
J: TRBJ1-5
V: TRBV7-9

CDR3: CATSQRMGLNQPQHF
DNA: TGTGCCACCAGCCAGAGAATGGGGCTCAATCAGCCCCAGCATTTT
size: many
D: .
J: TRBJ1-5
V: TRBV15

CDR3: CASSLLEGETQYF
DNA: TGTGCCAGCAGTTTGTTGGAAGGAGAGACCCAGTACTTC
size: many
D: .
J: TRBJ2-5
V: TRBV12-3/TRBV12-4

CDR3: CASSLSAGTGIYYGYTF
DNA: TGTGCCAGCAGTTTATCAGCCGGGACAGGCATATACTATGGCTACACCTTC
size: many
D: TRBD1
J: TRBJ1-2
V: TRBV27

CDR3: CASSLSKGGLTEAFF
DNA: TGTGCCAGCAGTTTATCGAAAGGAGGGCTCACTGAAGCTTTCTTT
size: .
D: .
J: TRBJ1-1
V: TRBV27

CDR3: CASSVGLGQLQETQYF
DNA: TGTGCCAGCAGCGTAGGTTTGGGACAGCTCCAAGAGACCCAGTACTTC
size: many
D: TRBD1
J: TRBJ2-5
V: TRBV9

CDR3: CASSLRRDSQETQYF
DNA: TGTGCCAGCAGCTTACGGCGGGATTCCCAAGAGACCCAGTACTTC
size: many
D: .
J: TRBJ2-5
V: TRBV7-9

CDR3: CASSSVPGQGNTEAFF
DNA: TGTGCCAGCAGTTCCGTCCCGGGACAGGGGAACACTGAAGCTTTCTTT
size: many
D: TRBD1
J: TRBJ1-1
V: TRBV6-2/TRBV6-3

CDR3: CASSLPLRSTDTQYF
DNA: TGTGCCAGCAGTTTACCGTTAAGAAGCACAGATACGCAGTATTTT
size: .
D: .
J: TRBJ2-3
V: TRBV27

CDR3: CASSLADNRETQYF
DNA: TGTGCCAGCAGCTTGGCCGACAACCGGGAGACCCAGTACTTC
size: many
D: .
J: TRBJ2-5
V: TRBV5-6

CDR3: CASSLRADEQFF
DNA: TGTGCCAGCAGCTTACGGGCAGATGAGCAGTTCTTC
size: many
D: .
J: TRBJ2-1
V: TRBV11-3

CDR3: CASSIGGFPGANVLTF
DNA: TGTGCCAGTAGTATAGGAGGGTTCCCTGGGGCCAACGTCCTGACTTTC
size: .
D: .
J: TRBJ2-6
V: TRBV19

CDR3: CASSVNFGYTF
DNA: TGTGCCAGCAGTGTAAATTTTGGCTACACCTTC
size: many
D: .
J: TRBJ1-2
V: TRBV6-2/TRBV6-3

CDR3: CASSSTGASTDTQYF
DNA: TGCGCCAGCAGCAGTACAGGGGCGAGCACAGATACGCAGTATTTT
size: few
D: TRBD1
J: TRBJ2-3
V: TRBV5-1

CDR3: CASKSQGLTEAFF
DNA: TGTGCCAGCAAATCACAGGGCCTCACTGAAGCTTTCTTT
size: .
D: .
J: TRBJ1-1
V: TRBV12-3/TRBV12-4

CDR3: CASSSNQKGGEQYF
DNA: TGTGCCAGCAGTTCTAACCAAAAGGGGGGCGAGCAGTACTTC
size: .
D: .
J: TRBJ2-7
V: TRBV7-6

CDR3: CASSPGLAGGNEQFF
DNA: TGTGCCAGCAGCCCGGGACTAGCGGGAGGGAATGAGCAGTTCTTC
size: many
D: TRBD2
J: TRBJ2-1
V: TRBV7-3

CDR3: CASSPGTFSSYNSPLHF
DNA: TGTGCCAGCAGCCCTGGGACGTTCAGCTCCTATAATTCACCCCTCCACTTT
size: many
D: .
J: TRBJ1-6
V: TRBV3-1

CDR3: CSARTRDSESETQYF
DNA: TGCAGTGCTAGGACCCGGGACAGTGAGTCGGAGACCCAGTACTTC
size: many
D: TRBD1
J: TRBJ2-5
V: TRBV20-1

CDR3: CASSLPPGTPNTEAFF
DNA: TGTGCCAGCAGTCTCCCCCCCGGGACGCCGAACACTGAAGCTTTCTTT
size: many
D: .
J: TRBJ1-1
V: TRBV6-2/TRBV6-3

CDR3: CASSPTGTQGPQEGYTF
DNA: TGTGCCAGCAGTCCCACCGGGACACAAGGCCCCCAGGAGGGCTACACCTTC
size: .
D: .
J: TRBJ1-2
V: TRBV12-3/TRBV12-4

CDR3: CASSTKPLLAGASSNTGELFF
DNA: TGTGCCAGTAGTACCAAGCCTCTACTAGCGGGGGCCAGTTCGAACACCGGGGAGCTGTTTTTT
size: many
D: TRBD2
J: TRBJ2-2
V: TRBV19

CDR3: CASSHATETQYF
DNA: TGTGCTAGCAGCCACGCGACGGAGACCCAGTACTTC
size: many
D: .
J: TRBJ2-5
V: TRBV7-7

CDR3: CSVGEQVNNQPQHF
DNA: TGCAGCGTTGGGGAGCAGGTTAACAATCAGCCCCAGCATTTT
size: many
D: .
J: TRBJ1-5
V: TRBV29-1

CDR3: CASSQRGNTIYF
DNA: TGTGCCAGCAGCCAGAGGGGAAACACCATATATTTT
size: few
D: .
J: TRBJ1-3
V: TRBV3-1

CDR3: CASSSARDRDTEAFF
DNA: TGCGCCAGCAGCTCCGCACGGGACAGGGATACTGAAGCTTTCTTT
size: many
D: TRBD1
J: TRBJ1-1
V: TRBV5-1

CDR3: CSARTSGGITGAQYF
DNA: TGCAGTGCAAGGACTAGCGGGGGTATCACAGGGGCGCAGTATTTT
size: .
D: TRBD2
J: TRBJ2-3
V: TRBV20-1

CDR3: CASSSTGAYQPQHF
DNA: TGTGCCAGCAGCTCCACAGGGGCGTATCAGCCCCAGCATTTT
size: many
D: TRBD1
J: TRBJ1-5
V: TRBV7-9

CDR3: CASRFTGSDEQFF
DNA: TGCGCCAGCAGATTTACAGGGAGTGATGAGCAGTTCTTC
size: few
D: .
J: TRBJ2-1
V: TRBV4-1

CDR3: CASTERSASTDTQYF
DNA: TGTGCCAGCACTGAACGGTCAGCCAGCACAGATACGCAGTATTTT
size: few
D: .
J: TRBJ2-3
V: TRBV6-1

CDR3: CATSGGTGGASGQPQHF
DNA: TGTGCCACCAGTGGGGGGACAGGCGGCGCTTCGGGTCAGCCCCAGCATTTT
size: .
D: TRBD1
J: TRBJ1-5
V: TRBV24-1

CDR3: CASSPGPFSYNEQFF
DNA: TGTGCCAGCAGTCCGGGGCCCTTCTCCTACAATGAGCAGTTCTTC
size: many
D: .
J: TRBJ2-1
V: TRBV27

CDR3: CASSIIGGELFF
DNA: TGTGCCAGCAGTATAATTGGGGGGGAGCTGTTTTTT
size: many
D: .
J: TRBJ2-2
V: TRBV27

CDR3: CSAPDFPYNEQFF
DNA: TGCAGTGCACCGGACTTCCCCTACAATGAGCAGTTCTTC
size: few
D: .
J: TRBJ2-1
V: TRBV20-1

CDR3: CASSGAGGSSYNEQFF
DNA: TGTGCCAGCAGCGGAGCGGGGGGTAGCTCCTACAATGAGCAGTTCTTC
size: many
D: TRBD2
J: TRBJ2-1
V: TRBV14

CDR3: CATSTPLGGGDEQYF
DNA: TGTGCCACCAGCACCCCACTTGGGGGGGGGGACGAGCAGTACTTC
size: .
D: TRBD2
J: TRBJ2-7
V: TRBV15

CDR3: CSPRAGTYEQYF
DNA: TGCAGTCCCCGAGCAGGGACCTACGAGCAGTACTTC
size: .
D: .
J: TRBJ2-7
V: TRBV20-1

CDR3: CASSWWVGPYIQYF
DNA: TGTGCCAGCAGTTGGTGGGTGGGGCCCTACATTCAGTACTTC
size: .
D: .
J: TRBJ2-4
V: TRBV5-6

CDR3: CASSVSWRDRGIGYTF
DNA: TGTGCCAGCAGCGTAAGCTGGCGGGACAGGGGGATTGGCTACACCTTC
size: .
D: TRBD1
J: TRBJ1-2
V: TRBV9

CDR3: CASKWGENTEAFF
DNA: TGTGCCAGCAAGTGGGGGGAGAACACTGAAGCTTTCTTT
size: many
D: .
J: TRBJ1-1
V: TRBV2

CDR3: CATSREKGQGNGYTF
DNA: TGTGCCACCAGTCGAGAGAAGGGACAGGGTAATGGCTACACCTTC
size: .
D: TRBD1
J: TRBJ1-2
V: TRBV15

CDR3: CASSAYRAGYTF
DNA: TGTGCCAGCAGTGCCTACAGGGCCGGCTACACCTTC
size: once
D: .
J: TRBJ1-2
V: TRBV12-3/TRBV12-4

CDR3: CASSSFRGSYNEQFF
DNA: TGTGCCAGCAGTTCCTTCAGGGGATCCTACAATGAGCAGTTCTTC
size: many
D: .
J: TRBJ2-1
V: TRBV12-3/TRBV12-4

CDR3: CSARESWGSMANSGNTIYF
DNA: TGCAGTGCTAGAGAGTCTTGGGGATCCATGGCTAACTCTGGAAACACCATATATTTT
size: few
D: .
J: TRBJ1-3
V: TRBV20-1

CDR3: CASSLVGSGLSYEQYF
DNA: TGTGCCAGCAGCTTAGTAGGTAGCGGTCTTTCCTACGAGCAGTACTTC
size: many
D: .
J: TRBJ2-7
V: TRBV7-8

CDR3: CASSVGGRETQYF
DNA: TGTGCCAGCAGCGTGGGGGGACGAGAGACCCAGTACTTC
size: .
D: .
J: TRBJ2-5
V: TRBV28

CDR3: CASSQDSIGFRETQYF
DNA: TGTGCCAGCAGCCAAGATTCGATTGGATTCCGAGAGACCCAGTACTTC
size: many
D: .
J: TRBJ2-5
V: TRBV3-1